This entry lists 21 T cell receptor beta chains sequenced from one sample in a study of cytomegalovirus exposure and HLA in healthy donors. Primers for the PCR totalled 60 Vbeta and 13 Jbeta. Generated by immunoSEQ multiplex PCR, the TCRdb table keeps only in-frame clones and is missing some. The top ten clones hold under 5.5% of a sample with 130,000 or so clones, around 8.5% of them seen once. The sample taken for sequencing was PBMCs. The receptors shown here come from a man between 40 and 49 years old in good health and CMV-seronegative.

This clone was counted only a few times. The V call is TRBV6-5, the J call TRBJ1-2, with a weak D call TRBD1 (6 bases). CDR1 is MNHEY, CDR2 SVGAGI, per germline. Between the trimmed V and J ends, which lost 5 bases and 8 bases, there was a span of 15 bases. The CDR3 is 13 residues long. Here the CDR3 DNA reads TGTGCCAGCAGTAACGGACAGAGTAAAGGCTACACCTTC. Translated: CASSNGQSKGYTF.

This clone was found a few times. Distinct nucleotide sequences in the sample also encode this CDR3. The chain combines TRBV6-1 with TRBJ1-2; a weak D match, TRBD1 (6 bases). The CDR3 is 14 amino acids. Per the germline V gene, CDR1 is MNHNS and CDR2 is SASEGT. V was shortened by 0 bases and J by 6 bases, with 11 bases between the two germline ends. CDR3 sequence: CASSEASRGNGYTF. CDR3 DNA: TGTGCCAGCAGTGAAGCATCCAGGGGCAATGGCTACACCTTC.

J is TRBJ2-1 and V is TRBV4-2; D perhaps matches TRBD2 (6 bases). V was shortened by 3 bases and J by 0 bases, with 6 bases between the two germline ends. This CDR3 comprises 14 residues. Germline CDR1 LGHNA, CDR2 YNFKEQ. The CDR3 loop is CASSQDYSYNEQFF. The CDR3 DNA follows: TGTGCCAGCAGCCAGGACTACTCCTACAATGAGCAGTTCTTC.

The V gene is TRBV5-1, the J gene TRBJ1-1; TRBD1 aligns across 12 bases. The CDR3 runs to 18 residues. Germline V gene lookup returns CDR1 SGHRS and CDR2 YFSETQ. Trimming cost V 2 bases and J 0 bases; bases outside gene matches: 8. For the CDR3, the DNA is TGCGCCAGCAGCTTCGGGGACAGGGGGCTGTCGGTGAACACTGAAGCTTTCTTT. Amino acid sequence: CASSFGDRGLSVNTEAFF.

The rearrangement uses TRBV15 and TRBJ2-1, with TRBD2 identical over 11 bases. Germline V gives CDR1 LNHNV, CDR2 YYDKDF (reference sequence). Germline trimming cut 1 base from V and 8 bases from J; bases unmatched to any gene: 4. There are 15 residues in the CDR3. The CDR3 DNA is TGTGCCACCAGCAGAGCCGGACTAGCGGGCGATGAGCAGTTCTTC. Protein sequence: CATSRAGLAGDEQFF.

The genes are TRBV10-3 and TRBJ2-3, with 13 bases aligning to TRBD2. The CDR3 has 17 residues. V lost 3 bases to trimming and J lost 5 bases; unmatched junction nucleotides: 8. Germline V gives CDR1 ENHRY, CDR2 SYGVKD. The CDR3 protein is CAISDPGLAGRGDTQYF. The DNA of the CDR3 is TGTGCCATCAGTGACCCGGGACTAGCGGGGAGGGGAGATACGCAGTATTTT.

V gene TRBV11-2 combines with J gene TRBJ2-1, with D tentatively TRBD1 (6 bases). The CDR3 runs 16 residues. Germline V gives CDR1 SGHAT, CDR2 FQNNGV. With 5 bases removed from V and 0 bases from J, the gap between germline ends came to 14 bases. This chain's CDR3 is CASSLLGGRSYNEQFF. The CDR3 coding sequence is TGTGCCAGCAGCCTACTAGGGGGACGCTCCTACAATGAGCAGTTCTTC.

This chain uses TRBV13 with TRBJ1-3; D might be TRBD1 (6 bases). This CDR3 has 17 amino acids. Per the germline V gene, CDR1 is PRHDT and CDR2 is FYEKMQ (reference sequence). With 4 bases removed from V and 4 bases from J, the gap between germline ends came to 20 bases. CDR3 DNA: TGTGCCAGCAGCTCCTCCCCCCCGACAGGCGAAGGAAACACCATATATTTT. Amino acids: CASSSSPPTGEGNTIYF.

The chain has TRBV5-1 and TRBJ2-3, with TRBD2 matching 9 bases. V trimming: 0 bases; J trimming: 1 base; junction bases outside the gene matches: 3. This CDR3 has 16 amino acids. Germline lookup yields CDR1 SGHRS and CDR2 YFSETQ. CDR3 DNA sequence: TGCGCCAGCAGCTTGGGAGCTAGCGGGGGCACAGATACGCAGTATTTT. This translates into CASSLGASGGTDTQYF.

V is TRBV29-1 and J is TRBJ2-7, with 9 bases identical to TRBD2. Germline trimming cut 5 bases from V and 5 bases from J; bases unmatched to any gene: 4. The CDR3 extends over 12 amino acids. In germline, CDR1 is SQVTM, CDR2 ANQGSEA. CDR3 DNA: TGCAGCGTTTTGCGGGGGGGCAACGAGCAGTACTTC. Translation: CSVLRGGNEQYF.

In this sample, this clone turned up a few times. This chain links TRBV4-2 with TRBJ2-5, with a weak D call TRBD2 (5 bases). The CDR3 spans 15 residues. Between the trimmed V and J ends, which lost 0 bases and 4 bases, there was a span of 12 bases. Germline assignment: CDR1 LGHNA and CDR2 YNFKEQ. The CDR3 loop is CASSQDPGKAETQYF. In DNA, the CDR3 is TGTGCCAGCAGCCAAGACCCGGGGAAGGCAGAGACCCAGTACTTC.

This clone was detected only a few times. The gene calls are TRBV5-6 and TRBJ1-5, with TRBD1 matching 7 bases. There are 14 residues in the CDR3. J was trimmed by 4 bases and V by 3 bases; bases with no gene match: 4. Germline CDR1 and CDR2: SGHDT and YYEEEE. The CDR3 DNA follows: TGTGCCAGCAGCTCGGGACAGTTAAATCAGCCCCAGCATTTT. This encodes CASSSGQLNQPQHF.

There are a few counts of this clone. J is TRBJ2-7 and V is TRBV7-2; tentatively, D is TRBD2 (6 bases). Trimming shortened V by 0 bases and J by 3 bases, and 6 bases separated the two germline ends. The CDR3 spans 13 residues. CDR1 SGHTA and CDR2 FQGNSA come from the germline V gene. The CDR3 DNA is TGTGCCAGCAGCTTAGCGGAGGGCTACGAGCAGTACTTC. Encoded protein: CASSLAEGYEQYF.

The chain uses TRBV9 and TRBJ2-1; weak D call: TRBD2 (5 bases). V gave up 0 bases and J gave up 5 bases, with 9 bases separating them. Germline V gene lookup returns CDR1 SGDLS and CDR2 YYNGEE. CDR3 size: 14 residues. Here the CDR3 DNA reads TGTGCCAGCAGCGTAGGGGAGCATAACAATGAGCAGTTCTTC. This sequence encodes CASSVGEHNNEQFF.

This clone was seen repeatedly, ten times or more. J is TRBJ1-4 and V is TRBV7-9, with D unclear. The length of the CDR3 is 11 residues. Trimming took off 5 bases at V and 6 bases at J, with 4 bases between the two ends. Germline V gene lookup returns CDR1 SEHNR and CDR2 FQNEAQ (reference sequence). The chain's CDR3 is CASSGYEKLFF. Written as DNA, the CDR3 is TGTGCCAGCAGCGGCTATGAAAAACTGTTTTTT.

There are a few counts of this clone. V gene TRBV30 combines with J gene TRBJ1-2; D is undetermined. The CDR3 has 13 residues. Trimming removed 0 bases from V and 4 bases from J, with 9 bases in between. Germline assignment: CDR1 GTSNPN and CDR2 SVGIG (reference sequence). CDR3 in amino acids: CAWSVQITYGYTF. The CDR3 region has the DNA TGTGCCTGGAGTGTCCAGATTACCTATGGCTACACCTTC.

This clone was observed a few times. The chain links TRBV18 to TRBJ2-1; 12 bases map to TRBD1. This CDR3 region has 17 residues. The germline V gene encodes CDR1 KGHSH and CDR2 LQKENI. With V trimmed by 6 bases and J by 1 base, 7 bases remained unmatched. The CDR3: CASSSGTGGNSYNEQFF. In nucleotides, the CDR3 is TGTGCCAGCTCGTCCGGGACAGGGGGCAATTCCTACAATGAGCAGTTCTTC.

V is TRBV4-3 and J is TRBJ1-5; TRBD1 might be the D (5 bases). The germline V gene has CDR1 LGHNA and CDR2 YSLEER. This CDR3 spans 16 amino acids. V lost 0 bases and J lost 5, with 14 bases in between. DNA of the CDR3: TGCGCCAGCAGCCAAGATTTTGGGGCTTTCGATCAGCCCCAGCATTTT. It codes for CASSQDFGAFDQPQHF.

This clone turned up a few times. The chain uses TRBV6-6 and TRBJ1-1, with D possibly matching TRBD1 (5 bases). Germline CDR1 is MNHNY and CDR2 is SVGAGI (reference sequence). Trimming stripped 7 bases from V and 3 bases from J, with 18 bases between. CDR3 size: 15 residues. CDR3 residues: CASMVGTLGDTEAFF. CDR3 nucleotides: TGTGCCAGCATGGTCGGGACTCTGGGGGACACTGAAGCTTTCTTT.

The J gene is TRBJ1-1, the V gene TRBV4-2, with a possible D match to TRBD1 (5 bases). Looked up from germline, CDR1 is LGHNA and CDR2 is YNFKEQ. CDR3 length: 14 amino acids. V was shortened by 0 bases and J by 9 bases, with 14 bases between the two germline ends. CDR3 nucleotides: TGTGCCAGCAGCCAAGAACCAGGGCCCCTGAAAGCTTTCTTT. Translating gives CASSQEPGPLKAFF.

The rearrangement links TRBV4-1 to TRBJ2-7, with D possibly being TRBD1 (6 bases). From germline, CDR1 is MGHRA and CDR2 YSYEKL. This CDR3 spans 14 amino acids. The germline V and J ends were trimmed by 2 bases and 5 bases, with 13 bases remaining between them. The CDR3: CASSQTGNLDEQYF. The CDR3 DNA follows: TGCGCCAGCAGCCAAACAGGGAATTTGGACGAGCAGTACTTC.